The TCR beta chain under discussion was sequenced for a study of shared clonotypes between healthy human individuals. Overall study results and limits: Non-shared clonotypes showed lower generation probabilities than clonotypes common to all four donors.

Libraries were prepared by immunoSEQ multiplex PCR; TCRdb keeps only in-frame clonotypes and omits some of them. The table lists about 520,000 clones, approximately 95% of them singletons. Notes on this clone: Its antigen is unidentified.

CDR1 LNHDA and CDR2 SQIVND come from the germline V gene (reference sequence). CDR3 length: 15 residues. Trimming shortened V by 11 bases and J by 0 bases, and 17 bases separated the two germline ends. The sequence was obtained from a woman in her thirties in good health. J is TRBJ2-1 and V is TRBV19; D gene ambiguous. Sequenced material: naive CD4+ T cells sorted from blood. The subset is: CD45RA+ positively selected. CDR3 in DNA: TGTGCCTCACGACTGGGGTTGAGCTCCTACAATGAGCAGTTCTTC. Translating it yields CASRLGLSSYNEQFF.